This record covers a single T cell receptor beta chain. It was about 0.3 ug DNA, tens of thousands of T cell genomes, that went into each replicate PCR of unsorted PBMC. TCRdb's copy holds only in-frame clones and misses some; the assay was immunoSEQ multiplex PCR. This sample has about 480,000 clones, with around 79% found just once. This sample was taken from a study of shared clonotypes between healthy human individuals. Deletions cut 7 bases from V and 7 bases from J, with 13 bases between. The CDR3 is 13 amino acids. The germline V gene has CDR1 MNHNY and CDR2 SVGAGI (reference sequence). The sequence was collected from a woman in her 40s in good health. Some clones in this sample may be carry-over from other donors' samples. V gene TRBV6-6 combines with J gene TRBJ1-4; tentatively, D is TRBD1 (6 bases). Input material: PBMCs. Here the CDR3 DNA reads TGTGCCAGCACCCACAGGGATGGTGAAAAACTGTTTTTT. This codes for CASTHRDGEKLFF.